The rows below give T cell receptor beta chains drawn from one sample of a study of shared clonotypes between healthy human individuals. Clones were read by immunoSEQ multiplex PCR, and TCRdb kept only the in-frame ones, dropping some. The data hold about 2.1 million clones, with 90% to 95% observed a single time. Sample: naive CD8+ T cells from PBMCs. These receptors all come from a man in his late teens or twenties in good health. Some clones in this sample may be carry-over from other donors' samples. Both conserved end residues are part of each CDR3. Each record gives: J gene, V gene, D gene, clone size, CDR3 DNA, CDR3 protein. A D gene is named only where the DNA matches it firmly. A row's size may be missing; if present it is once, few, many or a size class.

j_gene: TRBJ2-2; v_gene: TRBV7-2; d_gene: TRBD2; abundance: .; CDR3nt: TGTACCAGCAGCTTAGTCATGATGGTGCGGGGGTGGACCGGGGAGCTGTTTTTT; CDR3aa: CTSSLVMMVRGWTGELFF
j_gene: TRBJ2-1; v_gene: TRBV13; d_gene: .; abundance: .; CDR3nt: TGTGCCAGCAGCTTAGGTGTCCGGGAAGGCAATGAGCAGTTCTTC; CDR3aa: CASSLGVREGNEQFF
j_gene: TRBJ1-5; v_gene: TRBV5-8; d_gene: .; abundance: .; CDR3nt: TGTGCCAGCAGCTTGAGGTTCAGGGCTCAGCCCCAGCATTTT; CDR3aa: CASSLRFRAQPQHF
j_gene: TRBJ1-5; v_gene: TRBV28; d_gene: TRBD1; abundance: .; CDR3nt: TGTGCCAGCAGTTCCTTAGACAGGGAGAGTCAGCCCCAGCATTTT; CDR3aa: CASSSLDRESQPQHF
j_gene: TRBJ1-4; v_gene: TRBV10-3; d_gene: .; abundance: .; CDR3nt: TGTGCCATCAGTGAGTCGGTGAAGGGGGAAAAACTGTTTTTT; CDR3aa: CAISESVKGEKLFF
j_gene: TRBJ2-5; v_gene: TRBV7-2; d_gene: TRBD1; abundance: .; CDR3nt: TGTGCCAGCAGCTTAAGGACAGGGGATCAAGAGACCCAGTACTTC; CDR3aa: CASSLRTGDQETQYF
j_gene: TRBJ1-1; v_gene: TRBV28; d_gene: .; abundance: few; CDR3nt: TGTGCCAGCAGTCTCACGACCGGGACTGGCGACACTGAAGCTTTCTTT; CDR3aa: CASSLTTGTGDTEAFF
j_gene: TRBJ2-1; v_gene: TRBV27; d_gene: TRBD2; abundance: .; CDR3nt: TGTGCCAGCAGTTTGACCGGGACTAGCGGGATCAATGAGCAGTTCTTC; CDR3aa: CASSLTGTSGINEQFF
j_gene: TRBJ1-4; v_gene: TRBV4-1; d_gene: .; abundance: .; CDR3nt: TGCGCCAGCAGCCAAGATGGACAAAATAATGAAAAACTGTTTTTT; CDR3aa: CASSQDGQNNEKLFF
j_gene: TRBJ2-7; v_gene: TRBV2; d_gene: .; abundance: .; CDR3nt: TGTGCCCAAGGTCTGCCAGACTACGAGCAGTACTTC; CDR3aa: CAQGLPDYEQYF
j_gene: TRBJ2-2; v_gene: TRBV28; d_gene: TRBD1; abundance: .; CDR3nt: TGTGCCAGCAGGACCGCCTTTGGGACAGCAAACACCGGGGAGCTGTTTTTT; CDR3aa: CASRTAFGTANTGELFF
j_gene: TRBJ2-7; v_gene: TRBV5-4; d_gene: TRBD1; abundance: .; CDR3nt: TGTGCCAGCAGCAAGGACAGGGAGGTCGAGTACTTC; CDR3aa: CASSKDREVEYF
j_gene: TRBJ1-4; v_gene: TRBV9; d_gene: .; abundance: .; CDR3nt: TGTGCCAGCAGCGTAGGAAGGGGTGCTAATGAAAAACTGTTTTTT; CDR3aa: CASSVGRGANEKLFF
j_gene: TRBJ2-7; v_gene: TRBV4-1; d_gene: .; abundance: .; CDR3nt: TGCGCCAGCAGCCCCCGCCCAGGGCAGCACTCCTACGAGCAGTACTTC; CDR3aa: CASSPRPGQHSYEQYF
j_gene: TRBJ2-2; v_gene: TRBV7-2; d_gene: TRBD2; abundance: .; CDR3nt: TGTGCCAGCAGCCCACTCGGACTAGCCGGGACCGGGGAGCTGTTTTTT; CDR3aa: CASSPLGLAGTGELFF
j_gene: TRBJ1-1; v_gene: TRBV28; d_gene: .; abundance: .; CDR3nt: TGTGCCAGCAGTTTTATCGGGGGAGGGTACACTGAAGCTTTCTTT; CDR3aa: CASSFIGGGYTEAFF
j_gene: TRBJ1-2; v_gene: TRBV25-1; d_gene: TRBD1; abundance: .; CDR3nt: TGTGCCAGCAGTGCAACTCGGACAGGGACGGATGGCTACACCTTC; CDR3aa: CASSATRTGTDGYTF
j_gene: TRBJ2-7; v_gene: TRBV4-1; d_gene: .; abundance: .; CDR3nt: TGCGCCAGCAGCCAAGATCGAGCAGCATCCTACGAGCAGTACTTC; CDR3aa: CASSQDRAASYEQYF
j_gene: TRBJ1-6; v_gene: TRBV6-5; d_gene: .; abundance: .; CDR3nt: TGTGCCAGTACCAGCCTGAGCTCCTATAATTCACCCCTCCACTTT; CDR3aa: CASTSLSSYNSPLHF
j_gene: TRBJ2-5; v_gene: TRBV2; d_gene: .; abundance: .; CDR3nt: TGTGCCAGCAGTCCCCCGTGGGGGACGCGGGAGACCCAGTACTTC; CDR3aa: CASSPPWGTRETQYF
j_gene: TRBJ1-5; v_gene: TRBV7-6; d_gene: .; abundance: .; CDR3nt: TGTGCCAGCAGCCGGGACCCCATGGCCAATCAGCCCCAGCATTTT; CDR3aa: CASSRDPMANQPQHF
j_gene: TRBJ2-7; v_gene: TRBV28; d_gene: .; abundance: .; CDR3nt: TGTGCCAGCACGAGGGCACCTCCCTCCTACGAGCAGTACTTC; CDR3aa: CASTRAPPSYEQYF
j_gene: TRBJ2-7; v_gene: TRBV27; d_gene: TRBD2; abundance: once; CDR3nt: TGTGCCAGCACCACCCTCGCGACTAGCGGGGCCTACGAGCAGTACTTC; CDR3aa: CASTTLATSGAYEQYF
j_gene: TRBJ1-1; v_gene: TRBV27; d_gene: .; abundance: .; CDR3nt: TGTGCCAGCAGTTTAACCCGGACATTAATGAACACTGAAGCTTTCTTT; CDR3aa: CASSLTRTLMNTEAFF
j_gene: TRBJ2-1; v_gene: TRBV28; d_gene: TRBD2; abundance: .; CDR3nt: TGTGCCAGCAGTTTATTCCGGGAGGATTACAATGAGCAGTTCTTC; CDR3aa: CASSLFREDYNEQFF
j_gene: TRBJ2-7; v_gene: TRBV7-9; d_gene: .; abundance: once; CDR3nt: TGTGCCAGCAGCTTAGACAGGGAACGCGAGCAGTACTTC; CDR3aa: CASSLDREREQYF
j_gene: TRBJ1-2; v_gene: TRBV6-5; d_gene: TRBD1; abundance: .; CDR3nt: TGTGCCAGCAGTTACGGACAGGGGGTGAGCGGCTACACCTTC; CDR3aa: CASSYGQGVSGYTF
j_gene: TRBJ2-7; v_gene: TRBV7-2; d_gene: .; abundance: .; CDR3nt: TGTGCCAGCAGCTTAATCCCCCGAGGGTACGAGCAGTACTTC; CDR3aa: CASSLIPRGYEQYF
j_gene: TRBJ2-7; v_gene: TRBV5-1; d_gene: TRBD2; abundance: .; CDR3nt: TGCGCCAGCAGCTTTACTAGCGGGAGAGTCCACGAGCAGTACTTC; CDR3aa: CASSFTSGRVHEQYF
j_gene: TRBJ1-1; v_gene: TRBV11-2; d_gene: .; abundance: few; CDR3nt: TGTGCCAGCAGCGATAGGGGGGCGCGTACTGAAGCTTTCTTT; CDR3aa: CASSDRGARTEAFF
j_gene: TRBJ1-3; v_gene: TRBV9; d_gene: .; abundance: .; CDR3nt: TGTGCCAGCAGCGTGACGGGAAACTCTGGAAACACCATATATTTT; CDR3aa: CASSVTGNSGNTIYF
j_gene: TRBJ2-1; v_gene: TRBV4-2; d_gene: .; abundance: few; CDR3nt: TGTGCCAGCAGCCAAGCCAACAGGGGTCTAGCGGGTCATGAGCAGTTCTTC; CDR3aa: CASSQANRGLAGHEQFF
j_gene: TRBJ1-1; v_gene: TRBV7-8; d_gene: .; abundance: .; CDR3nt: TGTGCCAGCAGCTTAGTAGGACCGGGGGCGAACACTGAAGCTTTCTTT; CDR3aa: CASSLVGPGANTEAFF
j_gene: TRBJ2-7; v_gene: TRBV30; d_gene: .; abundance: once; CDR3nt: TGTGCCTCAGTCGGTTCGAGGGGCTACGAGCAGTACTTC; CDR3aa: CASVGSRGYEQYF
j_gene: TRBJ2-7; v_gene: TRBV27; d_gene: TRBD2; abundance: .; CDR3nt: TGTGCCAGCAGCTCCGACCGGAGCGGGAGTTACGAGCAGTACTTC; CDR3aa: CASSSDRSGSYEQYF
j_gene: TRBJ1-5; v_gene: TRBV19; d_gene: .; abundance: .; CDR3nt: TGTGCCAGTAGCACTTCCCCGAGGGAGGTAAATCAGCCCCAGCATTTT; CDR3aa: CASSTSPREVNQPQHF
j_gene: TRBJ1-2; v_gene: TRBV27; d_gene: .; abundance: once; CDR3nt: TGTGCCAGCAGTACTAACCGTAGGACTGATGGCTCAAATGGCTACACCTTC; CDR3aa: CASSTNRRTDGSNGYTF
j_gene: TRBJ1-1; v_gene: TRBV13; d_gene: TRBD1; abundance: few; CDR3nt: TGTGCCAGCAGGGGACAGGCCATGAACACTGAAGCTTTCTTT; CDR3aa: CASRGQAMNTEAFF
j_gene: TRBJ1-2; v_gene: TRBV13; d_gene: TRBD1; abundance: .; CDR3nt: TGTGCCAGCAAAGTGTACAGGGGAGATTACTATGGCTACACCTTC; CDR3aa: CASKVYRGDYYGYTF
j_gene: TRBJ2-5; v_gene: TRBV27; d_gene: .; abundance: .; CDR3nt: TGTGCCAGCAGTTTCCGCAGCCTAGTATCGGGTGGGGAGACCCAGTACTTC; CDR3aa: CASSFRSLVSGGETQYF
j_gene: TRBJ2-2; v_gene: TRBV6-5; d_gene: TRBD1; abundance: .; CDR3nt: TGTGCCAGCAGTTACTCCTGGGACAGCCACACCGGGGAGCTGTTTTTT; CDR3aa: CASSYSWDSHTGELFF
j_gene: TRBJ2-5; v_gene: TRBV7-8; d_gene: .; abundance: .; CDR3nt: TGTGCCAGCAGCTTAGGTGGTGGGACCCAGTACTTC; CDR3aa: CASSLGGGTQYF
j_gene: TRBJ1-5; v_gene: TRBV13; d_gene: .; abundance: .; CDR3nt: TGTGCCAGCAGTTTCTCTAGGGGTACGAGCAATCAGCCCCAGCATTTT; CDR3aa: CASSFSRGTSNQPQHF
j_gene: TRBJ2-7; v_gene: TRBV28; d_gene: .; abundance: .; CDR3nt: TGTGCCAGCAAGGGACCGGCGTCCATAGAGCAGTACTTC; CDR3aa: CASKGPASIEQYF
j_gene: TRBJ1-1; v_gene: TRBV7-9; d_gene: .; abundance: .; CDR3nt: TGTGCCAGCAGCCCTTCGGAGGGGGTGAACACTGAAGCTTTCTTT; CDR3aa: CASSPSEGVNTEAFF